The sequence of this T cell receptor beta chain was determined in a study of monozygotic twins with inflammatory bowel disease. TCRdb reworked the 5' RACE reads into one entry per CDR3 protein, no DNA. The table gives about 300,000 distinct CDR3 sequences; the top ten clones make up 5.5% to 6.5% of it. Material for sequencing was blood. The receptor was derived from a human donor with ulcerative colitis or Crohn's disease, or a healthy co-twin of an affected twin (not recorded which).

The CDR3 reads CASSPTWANFFF. The rearrangement links TRBV14 to TRBJ2-1; TCRdb selects TRBD2, and the lack of DNA leaves this call unchecked. Germline CDR1 and CDR2: SGHDN and FVKESK. The CDR3 covers 12 residues. Combining the CDR3 with reference TRBV14 and TRBJ2-1 gives the whole variable domain EAGVTQFPSHSVIEKGQTVTLRCDPISGHDNLYWYRRVMGKEIKFLLHFVKESKQDESGMPNNRFLAERTGGTYSTLKVQPAELEDSGVYFCASSPTWANFFFGPGTRLTVL.